This T cell receptor beta chain was recorded in a study of T-cell memory formation after mild COVID-19. Overall study: Largely donor-specific TCR clusters were found. General observations from the study: CD4/CD8 balance held among clones contracting day 15 to 85, and later expanders leaned CD4+. The study detected some responding clones in pre-infection memory, suggesting cross-reactive memory joined.

V lost 7 bases to trimming and J lost 3 bases, with 17 bases between them. Germline V gives CDR1 SGHRS, CDR2 YFSETQ. There are 14 residues in the CDR3. Sample barcodes and UMIs were carried by the TCR alpha and TCR beta cDNA libraries that 5'RACE generated with constant-segment primers. TCRdb ran MiXCR on the 5' RACE reads and lists one entry per CDR3 protein. The sample lists 300,000 to 400,000 distinct CDR3 sequences; about a sixth were seen once. This clonotype was seen a handful of times. Its antigen is not identified. Source material: PBMCs or a T cell subset sorted from them (not recorded which). The origin of this receptor is a man between 18 and 29 years old who had mild COVID-19 (a few samples of this study predate the infection). Cell type and time point are not known. This chain links TRBV5-1 with TRBJ2-7, with TRBD1 as a possible D gene (5 bases). CDR3 bases: TGCGCCAGCCGAATGGGGCAGTATTTCTACGAGCAGTACTTC. Its translation is CASRMGQYFYEQYF.